This TCR beta chain came from a study of T cells expressing NK-cell markers. The authors made TCR beta cDNA libraries by 5'RACE template switching. This switching added a universal primer site and UMIs. TCRdb re-called the 5' RACE reads; every CDR3 protein appears as one record, without DNA. This sample's clone table lists hundreds of thousands of distinct CDR3 sequences. Specimen: blood T cells: a sorted CD56 or NKG2C T cell subset, CD4+ or CD8+ T cells, or bulk PBMC T cells (not recorded which). This clonotype was obtained from a woman aged 18 to 75 in good health.

The CDR3 sequence: CSARTRAAAQETQYF. The rearrangement uses TRBV20-1 and TRBJ2-5. The germline V gene has CDR1 DFQATT and CDR2 SNEGSKA (reference sequence). This CDR3 comprises 15 residues.